These T cell receptor beta chains were read from a single sample in a study of beta chain features in type 1 diabetes. Some clones are missing from TCRdb's copy, which holds only in-frame ones; the method was immunoSEQ multiplex PCR. The profile shows about 360,000 clones, roughly 12% of them singletons. Sequenced input: naive CD4+ T cells from blood. The receptors were gathered from a man aged 18-30 years in good health. The CDR3 runs from the conserved cysteine through the conserved F or W. Each record gives: J gene, clone size, CDR3 length, D gene, V gene, CDR3 DNA, CDR3 protein. D genes are given only for firm matches. Size is stated for part of the rows, as once, few or many counts, or as a class when the clone is expanded.

TRBJ1-2 few 13 - TRBV30 TGTGCCTGGACGAGGGAATTTCAGAATGGCTACACCTTC CAWTREFQNGYTF
TRBJ1-5 - 14 TRBD1 TRBV30 TGTGCCTGGAGTCCGGGAACAGGGGGCCGGGCCCAGCATTTT CAWSPGTGGRAQHF
TRBJ2-5 - 17 - TRBV7-2 TGTGCCAGCAGCTCCCAAATAAGTCTCGGTTACCAAGAGACCCAGTACTTC CASSSQISLGYQETQYF
TRBJ2-5 - 13 - TRBV7-2 TGTGCCAGCAGCATCTCAGGGATGGAGACCCAGTACTTC CASSISGMETQYF
TRBJ2-7 - 16 - TRBV5-6 TGTGCCAGCAGCTTGGGGCTGCGGGTGGGGAGCTACGAGCAGTACTTC CASSLGLRVGSYEQYF
TRBJ2-1 few 15 - TRBV9 TGTGCCAGCAGCCCCTCGACTGACTCCTACAATGAGCAGTTCTTC CASSPSTDSYNEQFF
TRBJ2-5 - 14 TRBD2 TRBV25-1 TGTGCCAGCAGTGAATACAGCGGGGTGGAGACCCAGTACTTC CASSEYSGVETQYF
TRBJ1-2 - 14 - TRBV30 TGTGCCTGGAGTGTACGCAGGACTAACTATGGCTACACCTTC CAWSVRRTNYGYTF
TRBJ2-5 few 11 - TRBV14 TGTGCCAGCAGCTCGGCGGGGACCCAGTACTTC CASSSAGTQYF
TRBJ2-5 - 15 - TRBV7-2 TGTGCCAGCAGCTTAAGGGGCCGTTCCCAAGAGACCCAGTACTTC CASSLRGRSQETQYF
TRBJ1-1 - 16 - TRBV2 TGTGCCAGCAGTGAAGGCATGGAGGAGTTGAACACTGAAGCTTTCTTT CASSEGMEELNTEAFF
TRBJ2-1 - 16 - TRBV18 TGTGCCAGCTCACCACGAGAGAGATACTCCTACAATGAGCAGTTCTTC CASSPRERYSYNEQFF
TRBJ1-1 - 13 - TRBV29-1 TGCAGCGTTGAACCACAGGAGGGGACTGAAGCTTTCTTT CSVEPQEGTEAFF
TRBJ2-7 once 14 - TRBV6-5 TGTGCCAGCAGTTACTCCCCAAGGGGCGGCGAGCAGTACTTC CASSYSPRGGEQYF
TRBJ1-3 - 15 - TRBV15 TGTGCCACCAGTCCTCAGGGAGGCTCTGGAAACACCATATATTTT CATSPQGGSGNTIYF
TRBJ1-1 - 14 - TRBV5-4 TGTGCCAGCAGCTTGAGAAGCACGAACACTGAAGCTTTCTTT CASSLRSTNTEAFF
TRBJ2-1 few 13 - TRBV18 TGTGCCAGCTCACCCCCGACTGTAGGTGAGCAGTTCTTC CASSPPTVGEQFF
TRBJ2-1 few 14 TRBD1 TRBV12-5 TGTCCAAACCATCCGGGACAGGCTAACAATGAGCAGTTCTTC CPNHPGQANNEQFF
TRBJ2-7 - 19 TRBD1 TRBV18 TGTGCCAGCTCACCACGAATGGGCTATGACAGGGGGTTTTCCTACGAGCAGTACTTC CASSPRMGYDRGFSYEQYF
TRBJ1-4 - 12 - TRBV6-1 TGTGCCAGCCGCGGGGGCAGTGAAAAACTGTTTTTT CASRGGSEKLFF
TRBJ1-5 - 16 - TRBV18 TGTGCCAGCTCACCCTACGGTGCAGGGTCGGGTCAGCCCCAGCATTTT CASSPYGAGSGQPQHF
TRBJ2-1 few 15 TRBD2 TRBV11-1 TGTGCCAGCAGCGTCCTAGCGGGAACATACAATGAGCAGTTCTTC CASSVLAGTYNEQFF
TRBJ1-1 - 14 - TRBV18 TGTGCCAGCTCAACCCAGGGCCAGAACACTGAAGCTTTCTTT CASSTQGQNTEAFF
TRBJ2-7 many 12 - TRBV28 TGTGCCAGCAGTTTTAGCCCCAGAGAGCAGTACTTC CASSFSPREQYF
TRBJ1-6 few 16 - TRBV30 TGTGCCTGGAGGAGAGGGGGAGGGTCCTATAATTCACCCCTCCACTTT CAWRRGGGSYNSPLHF
TRBJ1-5 few 13 - TRBV5-6 TGTGCCAGCAGCCCAACACCCAATCAGCCCCAGCATTTT CASSPTPNQPQHF
TRBJ2-4 few 14 TRBD1 TRBV7-2 TGTGCCAGCAGCACCTGGACAGGGCAAAACATTCAGTACTTC CASSTWTGQNIQYF
TRBJ2-7 - 13 TRBD1 TRBV30 TGTGCCGGAGGAGGACAGGGGTTCCACGAGCAGTACTTC CAGGGQGFHEQYF
TRBJ2-1 - 16 - TRBV30 TGTGCCTGGAGTGCCAGACGGCAGGGCGTTGGTGATGAGCAGTTCTTC CAWSARRQGVGDEQFF
TRBJ2-1 few 16 TRBD2 TRBV7-2 TGTGCCAGCAGCTTAGATGCGGGAGGGCCGGGCAATGAGCAGTTCTTC CASSLDAGGPGNEQFF
TRBJ2-1 - 14 TRBD2 TRBV6-5 TGTGCCAGCACAGCTAGCGGCTCCTACAATGAGCAGTTCTTC CASTASGSYNEQFF
TRBJ2-7 - 16 TRBD1 TRBV25-1 TGTGCCAGCAGTGAACTTGGAGTAGGGACAGACTACGAGCAGTACTTC CASSELGVGTDYEQYF
TRBJ2-7 - 13 - TRBV30 TGTGCCTGGAGTGGAGGGAGAGCCTACGAGCAGTACTTC CAWSGGRAYEQYF
TRBJ2-1 - 16 TRBD2 TRBV7-9 TGTGCCAGCAGCGGGCGACTAGCGGGAGTCTTCAATGAGCAGTTCTTC CASSGRLAGVFNEQFF
TRBJ2-5 - 17 TRBD2 TRBV2 TGTGCCAGCAGTGAACCTCCTTTGGTAGCGGGGGCCGGGGCCCAGTACTTC CASSEPPLVAGAGAQYF
TRBJ2-2 - 16 TRBD2 TRBV9 TGTGCCAGCAGCGTAAGAGCGGGGGGGTACACCGGGGAGCTGTTTTTT CASSVRAGGYTGELFF
TRBJ2-3 few 13 TRBD1 TRBV28 TGTGCCAGCAGTTTAGGCTACAGGGGCGCGCAGTATTTT CASSLGYRGAQYF
TRBJ2-3 few 13 - TRBV7-2 TGTGCCAGCAGCTTTGACCTCAGGGATACGCAGTATTTT CASSFDLRDTQYF
TRBJ2-1 few 14 - TRBV30 TGTGCCTGGAGTGTCCGGAGATCCTACAATGAGCAGTTCTTC CAWSVRRSYNEQFF
TRBJ2-1 - 14 - TRBV7-9 TGTGCCAGCAGAGGCATGGACAGTTCCAATGAGCAGTTCTTC CASRGMDSSNEQFF
TRBJ1-5 - 17 - TRBV23-1 TGCGCCAGCAGTTCAGGGGATGAAGACTATCGCAATCAGCCCCAGCATTTT CASSSGDEDYRNQPQHF
TRBJ1-2 few 16 TRBD1 TRBV7-9 TGTGCCAGCAGCTTAGGGGTCGGACAGGGGAACTATGGCTACACCTTC CASSLGVGQGNYGYTF
TRBJ2-3 - 14 TRBD1 TRBV19 TGTGCCAGTAGGGACAGGGGTACATCAGATACGCAGTATTTT CASRDRGTSDTQYF
TRBJ2-1 few 16 - TRBV14 TGTGCCAGCAGCCAAGTTGGGCGGGGTCTGAGGAATGAGCAGTTCTTC CASSQVGRGLRNEQFF
TRBJ2-5 - 13 TRBD2 TRBV2 TGTGCCAGCTCGGGCGGGGGGCTAGAGACCCAGTACTTC CASSGGGLETQYF
TRBJ2-7 few 15 TRBD2 TRBV29-1 TGCAGCGCTGTTGGGTTAGCGGGGAACAACTACGAGCAGTACTTC CSAVGLAGNNYEQYF